The text below deals with one TCR beta chain. This record comes from a study of blood T cell repertoires in COVID-19. V was cut by 0 bases and J by 3 bases, with 9 bases left in between. The CDR3 covers 15 residues. Germline V gene sequence: CDR1 SGHRS, CDR2 YFSETQ. The assay was immunoSEQ multiplex PCR, and TCRdb's table has in-frame clones only and misses some. Of about 70,000 clones detected, more than 80% appear once; the ten largest clones hold 4.8%. This rearrangement joins TRBV5-1 to TRBJ1-4; D unclear. The sequence came from a woman older than 75 with active or convalescent COVID-19. Sequenced input: peripheral blood. CDR3: CASSLDGRANEKLFF. The CDR3 DNA reads TGCGCCAGCAGCTTGGACGGGAGAGCTAATGAAAAACTGTTTTTT.